Below, 6 T cell receptor beta chains from the same sample are listed, as sequenced in a study of cytomegalovirus exposure and HLA in healthy donors. Primers for the PCR totalled 60 Vbeta and 13 Jbeta. The assay was immunoSEQ multiplex PCR, and TCRdb's table has in-frame clones only and misses some. The table includes roughly 160,000 clones, almost 85% detected once. Sequenced: PBMCs. These receptors were taken from a boy younger than 10 in good health and CMV-seronegative.

The chain recombines TRBV5-4 with TRBJ2-5; the D gene is possibly TRBD2 (6 bases). The ends were cut back, 3 bases at V and 5 bases at J, with 17 bases in the middle. In germline, CDR1 is SGHNT, CDR2 YYREEE (reference sequence). The CDR3 sequence is 15 residues long. As DNA, the CDR3 is TGTGCCAGCAGCTCCCCTTCAACGGGAGAGGAGACCCAGTACTTC. Translating gives CASSSPSTGEETQYF.

J is TRBJ2-1 and V is TRBV28; 7 nucleotides agree with TRBD1. The CDR3 runs to 14 residues. Per germline, CDR1 MDHEN and CDR2 SYDVKM. Trimming cost V 10 bases and J 8 bases; bases outside gene matches: 14. CDR3: CATLDRARRDEQFF. CDR3 sequence (DNA): TGTGCCACCCTAGACAGGGCACGCCGCGATGAGCAGTTCTTC.

J is TRBJ2-1 and V is TRBV4-1, with TRBD2 matching 11 bases. The CDR3 has 16 residues. The germline V gene has CDR1 MGHRA and CDR2 YSYEKL. V was pared by 0 bases and J by 4 bases, with 2 bases of the junction left unmatched. The CDR3 here is CASSQDGTSGYNEQFF. CDR3 bases: TGCGCCAGCAGCCAAGATGGGACTAGCGGTTACAATGAGCAGTTCTTC.

The genes are TRBV19 and TRBJ2-7, with a tentative D call TRBD2 (5 bases). CDR3 length: 13 residues. The V gene lost 3 bases and the J gene lost 8 bases, with 14 bases spanning the gap. Per germline, CDR1 LNHDA and CDR2 SQIVND (reference sequence). CDR3 DNA: TGTGCCAGTAGTATGGAGGTTTTGCGTCAGCAGTACTTC. Amino acids: CASSMEVLRQQYF.

J is TRBJ1-2 and V is TRBV9; perhaps TRBD1 as D (5 bases). This CDR3 has 15 residues. CDR1 and CDR2 from the germline V gene are SGDLS and YYNGEE. Trimming took 0 bases from V and 8 from J, leaving 17 bases between them. In DNA, the CDR3 is TGTGCCAGCAGCGTAGGGCAGGGCCCAGCTATGGGCTACACCTTC. The encoded protein is CASSVGQGPAMGYTF.

This chain uses TRBV27 with TRBJ2-7; D is undetermined. The germline V gene has CDR1 MNHEY and CDR2 SMNVEV (reference sequence). The CDR3 contains 17 residues. Trimming took 4 bases from V and 0 from J, leaving 19 bases between them. This CDR3 reads CASSSAYMGQSSYEQYF. CDR3 in DNA: TGTGCCAGCAGTTCCGCCTATATGGGCCAGTCCTCCTACGAGCAGTACTTC.